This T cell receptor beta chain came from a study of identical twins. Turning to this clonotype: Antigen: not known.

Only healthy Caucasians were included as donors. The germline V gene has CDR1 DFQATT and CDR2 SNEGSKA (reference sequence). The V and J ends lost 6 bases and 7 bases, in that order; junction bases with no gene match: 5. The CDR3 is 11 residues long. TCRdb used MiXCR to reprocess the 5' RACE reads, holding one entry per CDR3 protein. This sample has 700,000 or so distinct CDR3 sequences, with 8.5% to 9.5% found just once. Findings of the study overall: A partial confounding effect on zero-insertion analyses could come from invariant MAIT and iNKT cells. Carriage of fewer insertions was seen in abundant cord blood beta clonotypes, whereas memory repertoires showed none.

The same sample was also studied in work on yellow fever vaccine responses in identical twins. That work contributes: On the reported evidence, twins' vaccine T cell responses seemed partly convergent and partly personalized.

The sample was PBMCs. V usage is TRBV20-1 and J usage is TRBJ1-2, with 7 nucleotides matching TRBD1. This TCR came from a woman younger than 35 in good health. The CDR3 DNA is TGCAGTGCCGCCGGGACAGTTGGCTACACCTTC. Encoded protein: CSAAGTVGYTF.